The clone carrying this TCR beta chain was seen just once. Antigen: not known. This record comes from a study of shared clonotypes between healthy human individuals. General study results and limits: When naive CD4 clonotypes were compared across a handful of donors, approximately 5% were shared.

This CDR3 contains 14 residues. V was cut by 3 bases and J by 5 bases, with 14 bases left in between. CDR1 SGHTA and CDR2 FQGNSA come from the germline V gene. Original processing notes: Filtering differed since immunoSEQ provided only junctions, with no quality scores. Using immunoSEQ multiplex PCR, the repertoire was profiled, and TCRdb retains in-frame clones only, with some absent. V, J and clone size are those of that table, while D and trimming were read from the DNA. The data contain 1.5 million to 2.5 million clones, roughly 94% of them singletons. Naive CD8 cells comprised CD45RO-negative, CCR7-positively selected cells, excluding terminally differentiated effector memory CD45RA+ cells. Donors included only healthy HIV-negative adults lacking recent acute infections or vaccinations.

The sequenced sample was naive CD8+ T cells sorted from blood. This clonotype was sampled from a man younger than 30 in good health. The genes are TRBV7-2 and TRBJ2-7; TRBD2 might be the D (6 bases). The DNA for the CDR3 is TGTGCCAGCAGCTTGGCATTAGGAGGGAACGAGCAGTACTTC. Translated: CASSLALGGNEQYF.